Each of the 18 T cell receptor beta chains below was sequenced from the same sample in a study of T cell responses to AZD1222 COVID-19 vaccine. Assay: immunoSEQ multiplex PCR; the TCRdb copy retains only in-frame clones and omits some. The sample shows fewer than 80,000 clones, approximately 88% of them seen only once. The sequencing here drew on peripheral blood, taken 28 days after the second dose of the MenACWY control vaccine. Receptors originate from an adult who received the MenACWY meningococcal vaccine as a control.

V usage is TRBV2 and J usage is TRBJ1-5; weak D call: TRBD1 (6 bases). CDR1 and CDR2 (germline): SNHLY, FYNNEI. V lost 6 bases, J lost 1 base, and 13 bases lay in between. The CDR3 spans 15 residues. CDR3 sequence (DNA): TGTGCCAGCAGCGAGGGGGGTTCAAGCAATCAGCCCCAGCATTTT. Residues: CASSEGGSSNQPQHF.

The chain is built from TRBV5-5 and TRBJ2-7; D gene uncertain. Germline V gene sequence: CDR1 SGHKS, CDR2 YYEKEE (reference sequence). The length of the CDR3 is 11 residues. Trimming pared 4 bases from V and 0 bases from J, leaving 2 bases between. CDR3 sequence (DNA): TGTGCCAGCAGCATCTCCTACGAGCAGTACTTC. Translated: CASSISYEQYF.

The chain's CDR3 is CATSGGGQGADTQYF. CDR3 in DNA: TGTGCCACCAGTGGGGGGGGACAGGGAGCAGATACGCAGTATTTT. The V gene is TRBV24-1, the J gene TRBJ2-3, with 9 positions matching TRBD1. Germline V lookup: CDR1 KGHDR, CDR2 SFDVKD. V gave up 5 bases and J gave up 4 bases; unmatched junction bases: 6. The CDR3 runs to 15 residues.

The chain carries TRBV5-1 and TRBJ1-6; no clear D gene. The ends were cut back, 0 bases at V and 8 bases at J, with 12 bases in the middle. Germline assignment: CDR1 SGHRS and CDR2 YFSETQ. The length of the CDR3 is 15 residues. CDR3 amino acids: CASSLVGPRDSPLHF. The CDR3 DNA reads as TGCGCCAGCAGCTTGGTTGGGCCAAGGGATTCACCCCTCCACTTT.

The rearrangement uses TRBV6-2 or TRBV6-3 and TRBJ2-1; D is tentatively TRBD1 or TRBD2 (5 bases each). The germline gives CDR1 MNHEY, CDR2 SVGEGT. This CDR3 has 14 residues. V shed 2 bases and J shed 8 bases, with 13 bases lying between them. In DNA form, the CDR3 reads TGTGCCAGCAGTTACGGGGACGGTTGGGATGAGCAGTTCTTC. It specifies CASSYGDGWDEQFF.

By its share, this clone is medium-sized. The chain has TRBV19 and TRBJ1-3; 7 nucleotides match TRBD1. From germline, CDR1 is LNHDA and CDR2 SQIVND (reference sequence). The CDR3 runs 15 residues. V was pared by 5 bases and J by 1 base, with 5 bases of the junction left unmatched. The CDR3 here is CASSLHRGSGNTIYF. CDR3 DNA sequence: TGTGCCAGTAGTCTCCACAGGGGTTCTGGAAACACCATATATTTT.

The J gene is TRBJ1-1, the V gene TRBV4-3; perhaps TRBD1 as D (6 bases). The CDR3 spans 15 residues. Between the trimmed V and J ends, which lost 1 base and 2 bases, there was a span of 11 bases. Per germline, CDR1 LGHNA and CDR2 YSLEER. The CDR3 protein is CASSQAATGNTEAFF. CDR3 DNA sequence: TGCGCCAGCAGCCAAGCCGCGACAGGCAACACTGAAGCTTTCTTT.

The V call is TRBV9, the J call TRBJ1-2; D unclear. The CDR3 contains 15 residues. Trimming removed 0 bases from V and 0 bases from J, with 9 bases in between. Germline V lookup: CDR1 SGDLS, CDR2 YYNGEE. The DNA for the CDR3 is TGTGCCAGCAGCGTAGCTACAACAGCTAACTATGGCTACACCTTC. Translated, it gives CASSVATTANYGYTF. The whole variable domain, filled in from reference TRBV9 and TRBJ1-2, reads DSGVTQTPKHLITATGQRVTLRCSPRSGDLSVYWYQQSLDQGLQFLIQYYNGEERAKGNILERFSAQQFPDLHSELNLSSLELGDSALYFCASSVATTANYGYTFGSGTRLTVV.

The chain joins TRBV28 to TRBJ1-1; D is perhaps TRBD1 (6 bases). V dropped 5 bases and J dropped 1 base, with 11 bases sitting between them. Germline-derived CDR1 and CDR2 are MDHEN and SYDVKM. This CDR3 comprises 14 residues. The chain's CDR3 is CASSDRSGNTEAFF. The CDR3 DNA is TGTGCCAGCAGTGACAGGTCGGGGAACACTGAAGCTTTCTTT.

V and J are TRBV10-3 and TRBJ1-6; 10 bases map to TRBD1. The J segment lost 9 bases and the V segment lost 6 bases, leaving 5 bases of the junction unmatched. The germline CDR1 and CDR2 sequences are ENHRY and SYGVKD. CDR3 length equals 14 residues. This CDR3 is CAISPGQGSSPLHF. The DNA for the CDR3 is TGTGCCATCAGCCCGGGACAGGGGTCTTCACCCCTCCACTTT.

The chain recombines TRBV28 with TRBJ2-3; 7 positions agree with TRBD2. Germline-derived CDR1 and CDR2 are MDHEN and SYDVKM. J was trimmed by 1 base and V by 6 bases; bases with no gene match: 7. The CDR3 totals 15 residues. The DNA for the CDR3 is TGTGCCAGCAGCACACGGGGGGATCGCACAGATACGCAGTATTTT. Its protein product is CASSTRGDRTDTQYF.

This clone was recorded only once. The V call is TRBV5-4, the J call TRBJ2-1, with TRBD1 matching 7 bases. Trimming at V came to 4 bases and at J to 8 bases, leaving 12 bases not matched to a gene. Germline V gives CDR1 SGHNT, CDR2 YYREEE (reference sequence). The CDR3 totals 15 residues. The CDR3, as DNA: TGTGCCAGCAGCCCCCAACCAGGGGGTTCCCATGAGCAGTTCTTC. As protein: CASSPQPGGSHEQFF.

The rearrangement links TRBV6-6 to TRBJ2-1, with 11 bases that match TRBD2. J was trimmed by 6 bases and V by 0 bases; bases with no gene match: 1. The length of the CDR3 is 15 residues. From germline, CDR1 is MNHNY and CDR2 SVGAGI (reference sequence). CDR3 amino acids: CASSYSGLAVNEQFF. CDR3 nucleotide sequence: TGTGCCAGCAGTTACTCGGGACTAGCGGTCAATGAGCAGTTCTTC.

V and J are TRBV28 and TRBJ2-2; possible D gene TRBD2, 7 bases. CDR3 length equals 14 residues. The germline gives CDR1 MDHEN, CDR2 SYDVKM. Trimming shortened V by 5 bases and J by 6 bases, and 13 bases separated the two germline ends. The CDR3 reads CASSTQGGSGELFF. The CDR3 bases are TGTGCCAGCAGTACACAGGGAGGGTCCGGGGAGCTGTTTTTT.

This chain links TRBV3-1 (or the pseudogene TRBV3-2) with TRBJ1-1, with D possibly being TRBD1 (6 bases). Germline V gene lookup returns CDR1 LGHDT and CDR2 YNNKEL (reference sequence). Between the trimmed V and J ends, which lost 6 bases and 4 bases, there was a span of 24 bases. CDR3 length: 17 residues. The CDR3 here is CASSRATTQGRATEAFF. CDR3 in DNA: TGTGCCAGCAGTCGAGCCACCACCCAGGGGAGGGCCACTGAAGCTTTCTTT.

The chain couples TRBV29-1 to TRBJ1-2, with D perhaps matching TRBD1 (6 bases). Looked up from germline, CDR1 is SQVTM and CDR2 is ANQGSEA. The CDR3 runs to 13 residues. With 6 bases removed from V and 8 bases from J, the gap between germline ends came to 19 bases. DNA for the CDR3: TGCAGCGTCACGCCCCAGGGGTTTGAGGGCTACACCTTC. Translation: CSVTPQGFEGYTF.

This clone has only one observation. The chain's CDR3 is CASRPPGARGETQYF. CDR3 coding DNA: TGTGCCAGCAGACCCCCAGGGGCGAGGGGAGAGACCCAGTACTTC. V and J are TRBV25-1 and TRBJ2-5; tentative D call: TRBD1 (6 bases). V shed 6 bases and J shed 4 bases, with 18 bases lying between them. This CDR3 is 15 amino acids long. Germline-derived CDR1 and CDR2 are MGHDK and SYGVNS.

The J gene is TRBJ2-1, the V gene TRBV5-4; TRBD2 matches at 9 bases. Trimming removed 0 bases from V and 6 bases from J; junction bases left unmatched: 7. The CDR3 loop spans 16 amino acids. Germline V gene sequence: CDR1 SGHNT, CDR2 YYREEE (reference sequence). The CDR3 DNA reads TGTGCCAGCAGCTTGGCTCCCGGGACTAGCAGCAATGAGCAGTTCTTC. It yields the protein CASSLAPGTSSNEQFF.